Presented here are 22 T cell receptor beta chains from one specimen sequenced in a study of T-cell reconstitution after alpha-beta-depleted transplantation in children. This sample's TCRbeta library carried unique molecular identifier barcodes. One entry per CDR3 protein, called by TCRdb with MiXCR from the PCR reads. This sample has about 200,000 distinct CDR3 sequences; approximately 6.9% occur once, and the top ten carry around 5%. The sample here was PBMCs, taken before TCRalphabeta/CD19-depleted stem cell transplant. Receptors were obtained from a boy aged 2 to 10 with acute lymphoblastic leukemia, due to receive a stem cell transplant.

A few counts support this clonotype. The chain combines TRBV12-3 or TRBV12-4 with TRBJ1-5; tentatively, D is TRBD1 (5 bases). V was clipped by 6 bases and J by 9 bases, with 21 bases between them. The length of the CDR3 is 15 residues. The CDR3 loop is CASRGGGVFKAPQHF. In DNA, the CDR3 is TGTGCCAGCAGGGGGGGTGGGGTTTTTAAGGCGCCCCAGCATTTT.

This clonotype was counted ten times or more. The chain carries TRBV4-2 and TRBJ1-5; no reliable D call. Per germline, CDR1 LGHNA and CDR2 YNFKEQ. Trimming pared 3 bases from V and 3 bases from J, leaving 9 bases between. CDR3 length: 14 amino acids. The CDR3 protein is CASSQAGPNQPQHF. DNA for the CDR3: TGTGCCAGCAGCCAGGCCGGACCCAATCAGCCCCAGCATTTT.

This clonotype was found many times. The CDR3 here is CASSLRTGGLWEQYF. For the CDR3, the DNA is TGTGCCAGCAGTTTAAGGACAGGGGGACTTTGGGAGCAGTACTTC. The chain carries TRBV28 and TRBJ2-7, with TRBD1 matching 10 bases. Germline V gene lookup returns CDR1 MDHEN and CDR2 SYDVKM. The V and J ends lost 2 bases and 7 bases, in that order; junction bases with no gene match: 8. The CDR3 totals 15 residues.

This sequence joins TRBV2 and TRBJ2-1, with 16 positions matching TRBD2. The CDR3 spans 18 residues. V dropped 6 bases and J dropped 1; count of bases not matched to a gene: 6. CDR1 is SNHLY and CDR2 is FYNNEI in the germline V gene. CDR3 amino acids: CASRAGTSGRGSYNEQFF. DNA of the CDR3: TGTGCCAGCAGAGCCGGGACTAGCGGGAGGGGGTCCTACAATGAGCAGTTCTTC.

This clonotype came up many times. This chain uses TRBV6-2 or TRBV6-3 with TRBJ2-5; TRBD2 matches 14 bases. The CDR3 totals 18 residues. V lost 6 bases to trimming and J lost 5 bases; unmatched junction nucleotides: 14. CDR1 MNHEY and CDR2 SVGEGT come from the germline V gene. In DNA form, the CDR3 reads TGTGCCAGCAGCCCGGCCCGGACTAGCGGGGGGAGATGGGAGACCCAGTACTTC. It is translated as CASSPARTSGGRWETQYF.

This clonotype was counted many times. The chain links TRBV5-1 to TRBJ2-3, with TRBD1 identical over 8 bases. CDR1 is SGHRS, CDR2 YFSETQ, per germline. This CDR3 contains 14 residues. Germline trimming cut 10 bases from V and 0 bases from J; bases unmatched to any gene: 7. CDR3 DNA: TGCGCCTCGTCCAGGGGGCAAAGCACAGATACGCAGTATTTT. Translating it yields CASSRGQSTDTQYF.

Many counts were recorded for this clonotype. Its ends do not fully match the called genes, so a read error is possible. V is TRBV29-1 and J is TRBJ2-3; 9 nucleotides agree with TRBD1. There are 15 residues in the CDR3. CDR1 is SQVTM, CDR2 ANQGSEA, per germline. DNA of the CDR3: TGCAGCGTGACAGGGGGGTCCCGGGCCACAGATACGCATTATTTT. Amino acid sequence: CSVTGGSRATDTHYF.

This clonotype was observed at least ten times. V and J are TRBV6-1 and TRBJ2-1; D possibly corresponds to TRBD1 (5 bases). Deletions cut 6 bases from V and 9 bases from J, with 15 bases between. The germline gives CDR1 MNHNS, CDR2 SASEGT. The CDR3 length is 13 residues. The CDR3: CASRPGKYGEQFF. The CDR3 DNA sequence: TGTGCCAGCAGACCAGGGAAGTACGGTGAGCAGTTCTTC.

This clonotype was found a few times. Here the CDR3 reads CATSRDPRGGTEAFF. The CDR3 nucleotides are TGTGCCACCAGCAGAGATCCCAGGGGTGGCACTGAAGCTTTCTTT. This chain joins TRBV15 and TRBJ1-1, with D tentatively TRBD1 (6 bases). Trimming took off 0 bases at V and 4 bases at J, with 12 bases between the two ends. Looked up from germline, CDR1 is LNHNV and CDR2 is YYDKDF (reference sequence). This CDR3 has 15 residues.

This clonotype was detected only a few times. The V gene is TRBV12-3 or TRBV12-4, the J gene TRBJ2-3; TRBD2 agrees at 9 bases. V shed 6 bases, J shed 6 bases, and the junction held 7 bases outside the gene matches. CDR3 length equals 14 residues. The CDR3 region has the DNA TGTGCCAGCAGCCCGGGACTAGCTTCCGATACGCAGTATTTT. Its translation is CASSPGLASDTQYF.

This clonotype occurred a few times. V and J are TRBV7-9 and TRBJ2-1; the match to TRBD2 covers 9 bases. The CDR3 extends over 19 amino acids. Germline-derived CDR1 and CDR2 are SEHNR and FQNEAQ (reference sequence). The J segment lost 3 bases and the V segment lost 5 bases, leaving 17 bases of the junction unmatched. The CDR3 DNA reads TGTGCCAGCAGCGCCAAGGCTGCTATGGGGACTAGCTACTACAATGAGCAGTTCTTC. Translated, it gives CASSAKAAMGTSYYNEQFF.

This clonotype came up many times. The chain is built from TRBV6-2 or TRBV6-3 and TRBJ2-1; 13 bases align to TRBD2. The CDR3 has 17 residues. V lost 6 bases and J lost 1; bases outside the gene matches: 6. From germline, CDR1 is MNHEY and CDR2 SVGEGT. The CDR3 DNA sequence: TGTGCCAGCAGGCGACTAGCGGGGGGCCTATCCTACAATGAGCAGTTCTTC. Its protein product is CASRRLAGGLSYNEQFF.

V usage is TRBV6-2 or TRBV6-3 and J usage is TRBJ2-6; the D is unclear. Germline V CDR1 and CDR2: MNHEY, SVGEGT. V lost 4 bases and J 2 bases, leaving 6 bases between the germline ends. CDR3 length: 14 residues. The CDR3 loop reads CASSSPAGANVLTF. In DNA, the CDR3 is TGTGCCAGCAGTTCTCCGGCTGGGGCCAACGTCCTGACTTTC.

In its sample, this clonotype was seen a few times. The genes are TRBV24-1 and TRBJ1-2; TRBD1 aligns across 9 bases. From germline, CDR1 is KGHDR and CDR2 SFDVKD. Losses at the gene ends were 7 bases for V and 5 bases for J; bases not matched to a gene: 4. This CDR3 is built from 13 residues. This CDR3 reads CATSGQGSYGYTF. The CDR3, as DNA: TGTGCCACCAGCGGACAGGGGAGTTATGGCTACACCTTC.

This clonotype was recorded at least ten times. This rearrangement joins TRBV28 to TRBJ2-7; the D is unclear. This CDR3 is 11 amino acids long. The V end lost 7 bases, the J end lost 5 bases, and 9 bases lay between the germline ends. The V gene's germline CDR1 is MDHEN and CDR2 SYDVKM. The CDR3: CASTSDHEQYF. CDR3 nucleotides: TGTGCCAGCACCTCTGACCACGAGCAGTACTTC.

This clonotype was detected many times. The chain has TRBV4-2 and TRBJ2-5; TRBD1 matches at 8 bases. The CDR3 length is 15 residues. V dropped 1 base and J dropped 3; count of bases not matched to a gene: 4. Germline CDR1 reads LGHNA; CDR2 reads YNFKEQ. Here the CDR3 reads CASSQVETGEETQYF. DNA for the CDR3: TGTGCCAGCAGCCAAGTTGAGACAGGGGAAGAGACCCAGTACTTC.

The gene calls are TRBV12-3 or TRBV12-4 and TRBJ2-5, with a tentative D call TRBD2 (5 bases). This CDR3 is 13 amino acids long. The V gene lost 6 bases and the J gene lost 5 bases, with 13 bases spanning the gap. For the CDR3, the DNA is TGTGCCAGCAGCCAATGGGGAGAGGAGACCCAGTACTTC. Translation: CASSQWGEETQYF.

This clonotype occurred many times. The genes are TRBV12-3 or TRBV12-4 and TRBJ2-1, with 8 nucleotides matching TRBD2. With V trimmed by 6 bases and J by 6 bases, 7 bases remained unmatched. CDR3 length: 14 amino acids. In nucleotides, the CDR3 is TGTGCCAGCAGGGTAGGACTAGCAAGCAATGAGCAGTTCTTC. Translating gives CASRVGLASNEQFF.

This clonotype was counted ten times or more. The J gene is TRBJ2-1, the V gene TRBV6-2 or TRBV6-3; 13 bases are shared with TRBD2. This CDR3 is built from 14 residues. V shed 4 bases and J 9 bases; nucleotides not matched to a gene: 3. Germline assignment: CDR1 MNHEY and CDR2 SVGEGT. The CDR3 region is CASSSTSGGIEQFF. The CDR3 DNA follows: TGTGCCAGCAGTTCGACTAGCGGGGGGATTGAGCAGTTCTTC.

This clonotype was picked up many times. The chain is built from TRBV15 and TRBJ2-3; D is undetermined. Germline CDR1 LNHNV, CDR2 YYDKDF (reference sequence). The CDR3 extends over 12 amino acids. V shed 0 bases and J shed 6 bases, with 4 bases lying between them. DNA of the CDR3: TGTGCCACCAGCAGAGATGTGGATACGCAGTATTTT. Protein sequence: CATSRDVDTQYF.

The sample holds many counts of this clonotype. This chain uses TRBV2 with TRBJ2-3; 11 bases agree with TRBD2. After removal of 4 bases from V and 1 base from J, the junction contained 1 base not matched to a gene. This CDR3 has 15 residues. CDR1 is SNHLY and CDR2 is FYNNEI in the germline V gene. CDR3 in DNA: TGTGCCAGCAGTGTAGCGGGAGGGGGCACAGATACGCAGTATTTT. Translated, it gives CASSVAGGGTDTQYF.

This clonotype was seen a handful of times. The chain carries TRBV3-1 and TRBJ2-7; D uncertain. The CDR3 length is 16 residues. Per germline, CDR1 LGHDT and CDR2 YNNKEL (reference sequence). V was pared by 4 bases and J by 5 bases, with 21 bases between. CDR3 region: CASSPPLQVGLDEQYF. CDR3 in DNA: TGTGCCAGCAGCCCTCCCTTGCAGGTGGGATTGGACGAGCAGTACTTC.